The 9 T cell receptor beta chains given below trace back to one sample, sequenced in a study of TIL therapy for anti-PD-1-resistant metastatic lung cancer. Sequencing used immunoSEQ v3. Measured with immunoSEQ multiplex PCR; TCRdb has only the in-frame clones, and not every one. The sample consists of roughly 20,000 clones, around 71% of them appearing once. Time point here: pre-treatment sample, taken before nivolumab and TIL therapy. Source: blood, taken at baseline. The receptors here all came from a person aged 25-85 years with non-small cell lung cancer.

This clone was observed once. The V and J genes are TRBV7-8 and TRBJ2-1; tentative D call: TRBD1 (5 bases). Germline lookup yields CDR1 SGHVS and CDR2 FQNEAQ. The CDR3 is 15 amino acids. The ends were cut back, 1 base at V and 7 bases at J, with 14 bases in the middle. CDR3 DNA: TGTGCCAGCAGCTTAGAACAGGATCGAAGAAATGAGCAGTTCTTC. Its protein is CASSLEQDRRNEQFF.

The V and J genes are TRBV10-2 and TRBJ2-1; D assignment may be TRBD1 or TRBD2 (5 bases each). The V gene's germline CDR1 is WSHSY and CDR2 SAAADI. Trimming took off 6 bases at V and 15 bases at J, with 18 bases between the two ends. The CDR3 runs to 12 residues. CDR3 sequence: CASSPRDQRGFF. The DNA of the CDR3 is TGCGCCAGCAGCCCCCGGGATCAAAGGGGGTTCTTC.

The V gene is TRBV7-6, the J gene TRBJ1-4, with D unresolved. Looked up from germline, CDR1 is SGHVS and CDR2 is FNYEAQ. This CDR3 is 16 amino acids long. The V end was cut by 1 base, the J end by 1 base, with 10 bases between. CDR3 residues: CASSLVAAVTNEKLFF. DNA for the CDR3: TGTGCCAGCAGCTTAGTTGCCGCGGTAACTAATGAAAAACTGTTTTTT. The full variable domain, with the rest looked up from reference TRBV7-6 and TRBJ1-4, is GAGVSQSPRYKVTKRGQDVALRCDPISGHVSLYWYRQALGQGPEFLTYFNYEAQQDKSGLPNDRFSAERPEGSISTLTIQRTEQRDSAMYRCASSLVAAVTNEKLFFGSGTQLSVL.

The chain couples TRBV11-2 to TRBJ2-6; D remains unclear. Trimming removed 4 bases from V and 0 bases from J, with 19 bases in between. The CDR3 contains 19 residues. CDR1 and CDR2 (germline): SGHAT, FQNNGV. This CDR3 reads CASSSFFPDTYSGANVLTF. The DNA of the CDR3 is TGTGCCAGCAGCTCATTCTTCCCTGACACATACTCTGGGGCCAACGTCCTGACTTTC.

The chain uses TRBV10-2 and TRBJ2-1; 12 positions agree with TRBD2. This CDR3 comprises 15 residues. Unmatched junction bases numbered 2, after V lost 6 bases and J lost 2 bases. Germline V gene lookup returns CDR1 WSHSY and CDR2 SAAADI. CDR3 region: CASSRLAGAYNEQFF. CDR3 in DNA: TGCGCCAGCAGCCGACTAGCGGGAGCCTACAATGAGCAGTTCTTC.

The chain has TRBV5-4 and TRBJ1-3, with TRBD1 matching over 9 bases. Germline V CDR1 and CDR2: SGHNT, YYREEE (reference sequence). J was trimmed by 0 bases and V by 4 bases; bases with no gene match: 8. This CDR3 spans 17 amino acids. The CDR3 loop reads CASSPGQGTYSGNTIYF. The DNA for the CDR3 is TGTGCCAGCAGCCCCGGACAGGGGACCTACTCTGGAAACACCATATATTTT. Full variable domain (rest looked up from reference TRBV5-4 and TRBJ1-3): ETGVTQSPTHLIKTRGQQVTLRCSSQSGHNTVSWYQQALGQGPQFIFQYYREEENGRGNFPPRFSGLQFPNYSSELNVNALELDDSALYLCASSPGQGTYSGNTIYFGEGSWLTVV.

V is TRBV6-5 and J is TRBJ1-5, with D perhaps TRBD1 (6 bases). V gave up 7 bases and J gave up 16 bases, with 26 bases separating them. CDR1 is MNHEY and CDR2 is SVGAGI in the germline V gene. The CDR3 has 14 residues. CDR3 loop: CASTSSVDSQMFHF. CDR3 bases: TGTGCCAGCACCTCCTCGGTGGACAGCCAGATGTTCCATTTT.

This rearrangement joins TRBV3-1 (or the pseudogene TRBV3-2) to TRBJ1-1, with D possibly matching TRBD1 (5 bases). The CDR3 has 13 residues. Germline V lookup: CDR1 LGHDT, CDR2 YNNKEL (reference sequence). The V end was cut by 8 bases, the J end by 5 bases, with 15 bases between. CDR3 nucleotides: TGTGCCAGCCGCATGAATGGGGGGACTGAAGCTTTCTTT. It codes for CASRMNGGTEAFF.

This chain links TRBV19 with TRBJ1-1; TRBD1 matches 7 bases. In germline, CDR1 is LNHDA, CDR2 SQIVND (reference sequence). Losses at the gene ends were 3 bases for V and 1 base for J; bases not matched to a gene: 2. CDR3 length equals 14 residues. CDR3 region: CASSMSGGNTEAFF. The CDR3 region has the DNA TGTGCCAGTAGTATGTCAGGGGGGAACACTGAAGCTTTCTTT.